What follows describes a single TCR beta chain. Its antigen remains unidentified. The data originate from a study of STAT5B mutations in CD4+ large granular lymphocyte leukemia. Across the study: Healthy donors showed HLA-associated enrichment of the CDR3 'QG' motif.

Study conclusions and caveats: Top patient clones used TRBV06 genes more often: 8/27 versus 2/35 in controls.

Germline trimming cut 4 bases from V and 0 bases from J; bases unmatched to any gene: 9. In germline, CDR1 is GTSNPN, CDR2 SVGIG (reference sequence). The CDR3 contains 15 residues. The survey-level immunoSEQ assay was used. Original methodology: Lowest detectable productive clonotype frequency was 2.59 x 10-5. Clones were read by immunoSEQ multiplex PCR, and TCRdb kept only the in-frame ones, dropping some. V and J calls and clone size are copied from that table; D and trimming were computed from the DNA. The table lists 23,000 or so clones, around three quarters of them singletons. Specimen: CD4+ T cells from blood buffy coats. The V call is TRBV30, the J call TRBJ2-7, with 7 nucleotides matching TRBD1. The receptor comes from a human donor in good health. CDR3 nucleotides: TGTGCCTGGATCTTACCGGGACAGAGCTCCTACGAGCAGTACTTC. Its protein product is CAWILPGQSSYEQYF. Full variable domain (rest looked up from reference TRBV30 and TRBJ2-7): SQTIHQWPATLVQPVGSPLSLECTVEGTSNPNLYWYRQAAGRGLQLLFYSVGIGQISSEVPQNLSASRPQDRQFILSSKKLLLSDSGFYLCAWILPGQSSYEQYFGPGTRLTVT.